One sample yielded the 10 T cell receptor beta chains listed below, sequenced in a study of blood T cell repertoires in COVID-19. Produced via immunoSEQ multiplex PCR; TCRdb's table is partial and in-frame only. The sample has about 36,000 clones, about three quarters seen once; the top ten hold about 2.1%. Sequenced: peripheral blood. Receptor source: a man aged 55 to 70 with active COVID-19.

The genes are TRBV2 and TRBJ2-2; 7 nucleotides align to TRBD2. The germline gives CDR1 SNHLY, CDR2 FYNNEI. V shed 0 bases and J 4 bases; nucleotides not matched to a gene: 11. The length of the CDR3 is 18 residues. The CDR3: CASSEAGVKRGSTGELFF. For the CDR3, the DNA is TGTGCCAGCAGTGAAGCAGGGGTCAAGCGGGGATCCACCGGGGAGCTGTTTTTT.

This clone was detected a few times. This chain uses TRBV29-1 with TRBJ2-3; no clear D gene. Trimming took off 3 bases at V and 5 bases at J, with 12 bases between the two ends. The germline CDR1 and CDR2 sequences are SQVTM and ANQGSEA. The CDR3 consists of 13 residues. The CDR3 nucleotides are TGCAGCGTTGAGGCAAATCGTGGAGATACGCAGTATTTT. It codes for CSVEANRGDTQYF.

The table lists this clone with a few counts. The rearrangement uses TRBV4-2 and TRBJ2-7; 9 bases line up with TRBD1. V dropped 2 bases and J dropped 5; count of bases not matched to a gene: 7. CDR3 length: 15 residues. Germline CDR1 is LGHNA and CDR2 is YNFKEQ. The CDR3 nucleotides are TGTGCCAGCAGCCAACCGGGACAGGGACGTAACGAGCAGTACTTC. This encodes CASSQPGQGRNEQYF.

The chain's CDR3 is CASSSLAGGADTQYF. Written as DNA, the CDR3 is TGTGCCAGCAGCTCATTAGCGGGAGGCGCAGATACGCAGTATTTT. The chain carries TRBV27 and TRBJ2-3, with 10 positions matching TRBD2. Germline V gene sequence: CDR1 MNHEY, CDR2 SMNVEV (reference sequence). The CDR3 extends over 15 amino acids. J was trimmed by 4 bases and V by 6 bases; bases with no gene match: 7.

The J gene is TRBJ1-1, the V gene TRBV29-1; D gene unclear. Germline loops: CDR1 SQVTM, CDR2 ANQGSEA. CDR3 length equals 12 residues. V dropped 2 bases and J dropped 4 bases, with 8 bases sitting between them. DNA for the CDR3: TGCAGCGTTGAATGGGAGGGCACTGAAGCTTTCTTT. Protein sequence: CSVEWEGTEAFF.

The chain joins TRBV2 to TRBJ1-3, with 12 bases that match TRBD1. The V gene's germline CDR1 is SNHLY and CDR2 FYNNEI. Trimming removed 1 base from V and 9 bases from J; junction bases left unmatched: 4. This CDR3 has 15 residues. The DNA of the CDR3 is TGTGCCAGCAGTGAAGGGGGACAGGGGGCTAGCACCATATATTTT. Amino acid sequence: CASSEGGQGASTIYF.

This clone is categorized as medium-sized. V usage is TRBV5-5 and J usage is TRBJ1-2; 9 positions match TRBD1. The V gene end was trimmed by 4 bases and the J gene end by 2 bases; junction bases not matched to a gene: 3. The germline V gene encodes CDR1 SGHKS and CDR2 YYEKEE (reference sequence). The CDR3 contains 14 residues. The CDR3 DNA reads as TGTGCCAGCAGCCCGACAGGGGGGAACTATGGCTACACCTTC. It codes for CASSPTGGNYGYTF.

The chain uses TRBV25-1 and TRBJ1-2, with D perhaps TRBD1 (6 bases). Trimming stripped 6 bases from V and 4 bases from J, with 15 bases between. Germline loops: CDR1 MGHDK, CDR2 SYGVNS. The CDR3 contains 14 residues. The CDR3 reads CASSDNNRVYGYTF. The CDR3 DNA sequence: TGTGCCAGCAGCGATAATAACAGGGTCTATGGCTACACCTTC.

The count of this clone is one. This rearrangement joins TRBV10-2 to TRBJ2-6; 8 bases are a match to TRBD2. Germline CDR1 is WSHSY and CDR2 is SAAADI. The CDR3 consists of 17 residues. V lost 6 bases, J lost 0 bases, and 7 bases stayed unmatched. The CDR3 here is CASRGLAGSSGANVLTF. CDR3 DNA: TGCGCCAGCAGGGGGCTAGCGGGTAGCTCTGGGGCCAACGTCCTGACTTTC.

This chain uses TRBV7-3 with TRBJ2-1, with D possibly matching TRBD2 (5 bases). Trimming took 4 bases from V and 4 from J, leaving 14 bases between them. The CDR3 covers 15 residues. Germline V gives CDR1 SGHTA, CDR2 FQGTGA. The CDR3 DNA reads TGTGCCAGCAGCTCGGCGGGCCTGGCGTACAATGAGCAGTTCTTC. Amino acid sequence: CASSSAGLAYNEQFF. Drawing the rest from reference TRBV7-3 and TRBJ2-1, the complete variable domain is GAGVSQTPSNKVTEKGKYVELRCDPISGHTALYWYRQSLGQGPEFLIYFQGTGAADDSGLPNDRFFAVRPEGSVSTLKIQRTERGDSAVYLCASSSAGLAYNEQFFGPGTRLTVL.